This is a list of T cell receptor beta chains from one sample in a study of identifying expanded T cells in peripheral blood. The data were produced by immunoSEQ multiplex PCR, yet TCRdb's version contains in-frame clones alone and is incomplete. The data contain 100,000 to 110,000 clones, approximately 88% of them singletons. Sequencing was done on a sample of blood. Source of these receptors: a person aged 18 to 75 in good health. CDR3s include the opening cysteine and the closing phenylalanine or tryptophan. The order of the fields is clone size, J gene, D gene, V gene, CDR3 protein. D genes are given only for firm matches. Clone size is stated in some rows and not others, as once, few, many or a class when expanded.

NA | TRBJ1-2 | NA | TRBV5-6 | CASSLLMADNGYTF
NA | TRBJ2-3 | NA | TRBV9 | CASSLATDTQYF
NA | TRBJ1-5 | NA | TRBV6-1 | CASRLQGDQPQHF
NA | TRBJ2-2 | NA | TRBV4-2 | CASSPPGDAKTGELFF
NA | TRBJ1-1 | NA | TRBV30 | CAWSEYGRDTEAFF
NA | TRBJ1-6 | NA | TRBV2 | CASTPSPGVNSPLHF
once | TRBJ2-1 | NA | TRBV27 | CASAWGSYNEQFF
few | TRBJ1-5 | TRBD1 | TRBV4-1 | CASSQAPYRGPQPQHF
NA | TRBJ1-2 | NA | TRBV2 | CASSEEAETYGYTF
NA | TRBJ1-1 | NA | TRBV7-9 | CASSFHRNTEAFF
NA | TRBJ1-1 | NA | TRBV5-4 | CASTRGGINTEAFF
NA | TRBJ1-4 | TRBD1 | TRBV5-6 | CASSFRQGVEKLFF
NA | TRBJ2-7 | NA | TRBV7-8 | CASSMPWEQYF
once | TRBJ1-5 | NA | TRBV7-8 | CASSSDSLYQPQHF
NA | TRBJ1-1 | TRBD1 | TRBV18 | CASSRDRMNTEAFF
NA | TRBJ2-7 | NA | TRBV29-1 | CSVAPLEGDSYEQYF
NA | TRBJ2-1 | TRBD2 | TRBV19 | CASNLASGSYNEQFF
NA | TRBJ2-3 | NA | TRBV30 | CAWSDEGLATQYF
NA | TRBJ2-1 | NA | TRBV6-1 | CASMTVPPYNEQFF
once | TRBJ2-2 | NA | TRBV5-6 | CASSLGQGMTGELFF
NA | TRBJ1-1 | NA | TRBV5-4 | CASSLRSVGRTEAFF
NA | TRBJ2-1 | TRBD1 | TRBV19 | CASSRGQSSYNEQFF
NA | TRBJ2-1 | TRBD2 | TRBV19 | CASSTLAGGVNEQFF
NA | TRBJ2-5 | NA | TRBV5-1 | CASSLLQETQYF
NA | TRBJ1-5 | NA | TRBV11-3 | CASSLDSGRPQHF
NA | TRBJ2-5 | NA | TRBV5-5 | CASSFQETQYF
NA | TRBJ1-1 | NA | TRBV29-1 | CSVPRGNTEAFF
NA | TRBJ1-1 | NA | TRBV29-1 | CSVQGEGGPEAFF
NA | TRBJ1-5 | TRBD1 | TRBV6-6 | CASISRDRGNQPQHF
NA | TRBJ2-5 | NA | TRBV7-9 | CASSGQVETQYF
NA | TRBJ1-4 | TRBD1 | TRBV30 | CAWMGQGATNEKLFF
NA | TRBJ2-1 | TRBD1 | TRBV5-1 | CASTPGTGFNEQFF
NA | TRBJ1-5 | NA | TRBV10-3 | CAISDGSQDQPQHF
NA | TRBJ2-6 | NA | TRBV6-1 | CASSEGQAGANVLTF
once | TRBJ1-4 | NA | TRBV5-4 | CASSLGNEKLFF
NA | TRBJ2-7 | NA | TRBV18 | CASSNSGDEQYF
once | TRBJ2-5 | TRBD2 | TRBV7-8 | CASSSLVGGPETQYF
NA | TRBJ2-6 | NA | TRBV19 | CASRTPTFPSGANVLTF
NA | NA | TRBD1 | TRBV28 | CASSLLPSTGGYEQYF